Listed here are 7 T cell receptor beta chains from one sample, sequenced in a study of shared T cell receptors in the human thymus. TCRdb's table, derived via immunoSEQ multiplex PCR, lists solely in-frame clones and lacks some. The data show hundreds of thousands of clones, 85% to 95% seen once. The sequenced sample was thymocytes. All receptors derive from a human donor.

CDR3 nucleotide sequence: TGTGCCAGCAGCTCGAGAGGGGAGCAGTACTTC. Residues: CASSSRGEQYF. J is TRBJ2-7 and V is TRBV5-4, with D tentatively TRBD2 (5 bases). Germline assignment: CDR1 SGHNT and CDR2 YYREEE (reference sequence). The CDR3 is 11 amino acids. V dropped 3 bases and J dropped 7 bases, with 8 bases sitting between them.

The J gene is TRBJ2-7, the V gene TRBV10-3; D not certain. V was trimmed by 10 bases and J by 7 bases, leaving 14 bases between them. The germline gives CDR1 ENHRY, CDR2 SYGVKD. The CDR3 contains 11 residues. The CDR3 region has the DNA TGTGCCACCCGGGCAGACCGGGAGCAGTACTTC. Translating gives CATRADREQYF.

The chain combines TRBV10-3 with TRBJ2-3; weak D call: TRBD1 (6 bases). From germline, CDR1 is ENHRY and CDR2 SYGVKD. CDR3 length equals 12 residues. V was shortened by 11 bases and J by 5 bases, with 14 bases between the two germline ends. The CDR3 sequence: CASGQSGDTQYF. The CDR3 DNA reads TGTGCCTCTGGACAGTCTGGAGATACGCAGTATTTT.

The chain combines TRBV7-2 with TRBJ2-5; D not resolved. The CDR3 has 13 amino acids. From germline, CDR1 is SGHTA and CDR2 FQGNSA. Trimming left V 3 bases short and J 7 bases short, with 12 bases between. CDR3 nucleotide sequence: TGTGCCAGCAGCTTTAGAGGCTGGGGGACCCAGTACTTC. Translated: CASSFRGWGTQYF.

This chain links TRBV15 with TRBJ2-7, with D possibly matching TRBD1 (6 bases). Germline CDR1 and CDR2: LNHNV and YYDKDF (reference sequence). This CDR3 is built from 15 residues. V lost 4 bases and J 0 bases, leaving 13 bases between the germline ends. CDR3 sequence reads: CATSTPMDSSYEQYF. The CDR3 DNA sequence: TGTGCCACCAGCACCCCAATGGACAGCTCCTACGAGCAGTACTTC. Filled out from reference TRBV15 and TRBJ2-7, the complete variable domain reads DAMVIQNPRYQVTQFGKPVTLSCSQTLNHNVMYWYQQKSSQAPKLLFHYYDKDFNNEADTPDNFQSRRPNTSFCFLDIRSPGLGDTAMYLCATSTPMDSSYEQYFGPGTRLTVT.

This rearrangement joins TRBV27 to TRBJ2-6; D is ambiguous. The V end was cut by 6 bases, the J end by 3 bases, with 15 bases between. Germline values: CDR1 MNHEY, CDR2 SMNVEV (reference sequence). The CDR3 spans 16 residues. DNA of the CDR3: TGTGCCAGCAGAAGCACCATACCTTTTGGGGCCAACGTCCTGACTTTC. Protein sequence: CASRSTIPFGANVLTF.

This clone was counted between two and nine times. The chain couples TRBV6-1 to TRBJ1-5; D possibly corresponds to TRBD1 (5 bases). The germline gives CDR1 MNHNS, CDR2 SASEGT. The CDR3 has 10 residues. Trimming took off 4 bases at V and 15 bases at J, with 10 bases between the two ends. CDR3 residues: CASSALGGHF. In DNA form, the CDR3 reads TGTGCCAGCAGTGCCCTCGGGGGGCATTTT.